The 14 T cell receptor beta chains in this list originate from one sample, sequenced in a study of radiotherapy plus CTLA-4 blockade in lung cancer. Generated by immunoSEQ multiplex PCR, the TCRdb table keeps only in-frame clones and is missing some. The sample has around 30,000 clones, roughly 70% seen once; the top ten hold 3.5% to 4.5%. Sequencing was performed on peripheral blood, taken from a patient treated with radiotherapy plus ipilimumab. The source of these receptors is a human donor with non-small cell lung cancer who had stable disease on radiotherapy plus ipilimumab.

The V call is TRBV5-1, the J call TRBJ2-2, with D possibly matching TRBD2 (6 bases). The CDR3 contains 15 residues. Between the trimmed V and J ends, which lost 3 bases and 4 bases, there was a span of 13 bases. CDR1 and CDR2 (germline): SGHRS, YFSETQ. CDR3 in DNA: TGCGCCAGCAGCTCAGTGGAGGGCGGCACCGGGGAGCTGTTTTTT. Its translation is CASSSVEGGTGELFF. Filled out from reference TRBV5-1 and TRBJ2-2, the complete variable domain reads KAGVTQTPRYLIKTRGQQVTLSCSPISGHRSVSWYQQTPGQGLQFLFEYFSETQRNKGNFPGRFSGRQFSNSRSEMNVSTLELGDSALYLCASSSVEGGTGELFFGEGSRLTVL.

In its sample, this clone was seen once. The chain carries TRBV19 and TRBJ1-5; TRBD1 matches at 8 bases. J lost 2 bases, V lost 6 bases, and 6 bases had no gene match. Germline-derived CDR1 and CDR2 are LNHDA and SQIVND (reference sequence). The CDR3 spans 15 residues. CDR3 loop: CASSFSGQGNQPQHF. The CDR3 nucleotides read TGTGCCAGTAGCTTTTCGGGACAGGGCAATCAGCCCCAGCATTTT.

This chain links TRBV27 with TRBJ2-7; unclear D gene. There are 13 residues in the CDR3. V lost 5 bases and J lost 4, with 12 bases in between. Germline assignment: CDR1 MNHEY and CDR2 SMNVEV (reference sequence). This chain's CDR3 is CASSTTPWYEQYF. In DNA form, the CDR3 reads TGTGCCAGCAGTACAACCCCCTGGTACGAGCAGTACTTC.

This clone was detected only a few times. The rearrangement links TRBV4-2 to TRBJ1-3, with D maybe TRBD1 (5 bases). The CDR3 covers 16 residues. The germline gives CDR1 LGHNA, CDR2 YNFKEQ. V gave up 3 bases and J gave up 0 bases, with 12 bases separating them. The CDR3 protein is CASSQYRGVSGNTIYF. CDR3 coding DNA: TGTGCCAGCAGCCAGTACCGGGGGGTCTCTGGAAACACCATATATTTT.

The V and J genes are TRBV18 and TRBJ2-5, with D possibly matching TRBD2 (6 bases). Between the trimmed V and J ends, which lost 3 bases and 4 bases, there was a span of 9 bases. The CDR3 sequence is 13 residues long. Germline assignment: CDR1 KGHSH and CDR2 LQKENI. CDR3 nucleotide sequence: TGTGCCAGCTCACCTTCTAGCGCAGAGACCCAGTACTTC. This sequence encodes CASSPSSAETQYF.

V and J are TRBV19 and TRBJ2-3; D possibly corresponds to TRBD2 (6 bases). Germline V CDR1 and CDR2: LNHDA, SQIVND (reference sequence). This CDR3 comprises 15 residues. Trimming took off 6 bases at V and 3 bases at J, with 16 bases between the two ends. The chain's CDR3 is CASRHRGLSTDTQYF. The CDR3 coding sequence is TGTGCCAGTAGACATAGGGGACTTTCTACAGATACGCAGTATTTT.

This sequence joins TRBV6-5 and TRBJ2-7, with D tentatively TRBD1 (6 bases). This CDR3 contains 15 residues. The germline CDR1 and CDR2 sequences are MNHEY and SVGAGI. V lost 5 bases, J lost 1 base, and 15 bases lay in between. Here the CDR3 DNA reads TGTGCCAGCAGTCCCCAACAGGGTCGGTCCTACGAGCAGTACTTC. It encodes CASSPQQGRSYEQYF.

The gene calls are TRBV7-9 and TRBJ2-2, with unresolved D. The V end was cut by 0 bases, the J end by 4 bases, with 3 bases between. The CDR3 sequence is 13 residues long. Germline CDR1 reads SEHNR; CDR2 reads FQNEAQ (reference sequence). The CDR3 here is CASSLALTGELFF. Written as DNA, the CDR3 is TGTGCCAGCAGCTTAGCTCTCACCGGGGAGCTGTTTTTT.

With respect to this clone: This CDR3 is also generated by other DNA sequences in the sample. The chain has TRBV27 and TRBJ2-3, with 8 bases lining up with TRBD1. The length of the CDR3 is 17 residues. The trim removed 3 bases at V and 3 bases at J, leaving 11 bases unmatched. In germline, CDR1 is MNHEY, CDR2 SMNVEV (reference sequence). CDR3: CASSFAGGYSGTDTQYF. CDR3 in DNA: TGTGCCAGCAGTTTCGCAGGGGGCTATAGTGGAACAGATACGCAGTATTTT.

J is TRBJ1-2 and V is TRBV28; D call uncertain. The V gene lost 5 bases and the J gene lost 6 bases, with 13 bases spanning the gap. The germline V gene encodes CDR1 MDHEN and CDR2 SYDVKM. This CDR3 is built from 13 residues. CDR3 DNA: TGTGCCAGCAGTGTTAGGGTTCTGAATGGCTACACCTTC. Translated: CASSVRVLNGYTF.

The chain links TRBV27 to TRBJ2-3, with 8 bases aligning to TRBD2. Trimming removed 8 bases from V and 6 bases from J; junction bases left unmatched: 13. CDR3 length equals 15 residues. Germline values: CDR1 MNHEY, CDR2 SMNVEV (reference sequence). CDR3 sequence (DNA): TGTGCCAGCTACGGATGGGCGGGAGGATCGGATACGCAGTATTTT. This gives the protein CASYGWAGGSDTQYF.

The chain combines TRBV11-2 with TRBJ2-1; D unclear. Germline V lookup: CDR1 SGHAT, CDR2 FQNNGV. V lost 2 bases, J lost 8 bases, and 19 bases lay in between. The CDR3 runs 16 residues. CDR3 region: CASSLRLSAPYDEQFF. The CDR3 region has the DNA TGTGCCAGCAGCTTACGGTTGAGCGCCCCATACGATGAGCAGTTCTTC.

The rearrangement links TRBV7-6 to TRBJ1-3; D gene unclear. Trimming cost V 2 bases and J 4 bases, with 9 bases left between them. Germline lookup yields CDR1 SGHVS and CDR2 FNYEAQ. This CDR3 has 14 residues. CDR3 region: CASSLMFRGNTIYF. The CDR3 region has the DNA TGTGCCAGCAGCTTAATGTTCAGGGGAAACACCATATATTTT.

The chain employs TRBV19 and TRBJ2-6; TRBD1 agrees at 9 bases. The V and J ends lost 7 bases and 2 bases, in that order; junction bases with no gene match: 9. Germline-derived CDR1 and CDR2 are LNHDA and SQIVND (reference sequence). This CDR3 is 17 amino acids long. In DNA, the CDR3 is TGTGCCAGTACGGACGACAGGGGGGGGCCTGGGGCCAACGTCCTGACTTTC. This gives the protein CASTDDRGGPGANVLTF.